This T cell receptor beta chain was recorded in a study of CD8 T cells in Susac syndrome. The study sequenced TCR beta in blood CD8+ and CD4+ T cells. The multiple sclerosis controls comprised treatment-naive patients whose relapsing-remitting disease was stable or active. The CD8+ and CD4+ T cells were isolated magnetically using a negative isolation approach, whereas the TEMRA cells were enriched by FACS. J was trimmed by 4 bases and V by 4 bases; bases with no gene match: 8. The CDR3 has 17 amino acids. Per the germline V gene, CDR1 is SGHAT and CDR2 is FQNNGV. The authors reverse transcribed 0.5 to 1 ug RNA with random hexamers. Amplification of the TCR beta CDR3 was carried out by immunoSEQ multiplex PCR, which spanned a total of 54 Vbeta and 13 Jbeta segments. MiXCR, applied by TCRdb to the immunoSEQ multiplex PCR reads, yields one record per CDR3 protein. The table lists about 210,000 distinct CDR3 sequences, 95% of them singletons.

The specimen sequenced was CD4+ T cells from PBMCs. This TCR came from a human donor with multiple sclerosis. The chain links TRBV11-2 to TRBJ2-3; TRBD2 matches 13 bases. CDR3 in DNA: TGTGCCAGCAGCTCCGGACTAGCGGGAGCGTGGGCAGATACGCAGTATTTT. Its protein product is CASSSGLAGAWADTQYF.